Below are 30 T cell receptor beta chains sequenced from a single sample in a study of cytomegalovirus exposure and HLA in healthy donors. The PCR employed 60 Vbeta primers together with 13 Jbeta primers. The data were produced by immunoSEQ multiplex PCR, yet TCRdb's version contains in-frame clones alone and is incomplete. Altogether some 80,000 clones are present, around 82% being singletons, with the ten largest covering approximately 3.4%. Sequenced sample: PBMCs. The receptors derive from a man aged 35 to 55 in good health and CMV-seronegative.

This chain joins TRBV7-6 and TRBJ2-1; 10 nucleotides match TRBD2. The germline gives CDR1 SGHVS, CDR2 FNYEAQ. This CDR3 has 14 residues. The trim removed 8 bases at V and 4 bases at J, leaving 5 bases unmatched. The CDR3 sequence is CASGSGGAYNEQFF. CDR3 nucleotides: TGTGCCAGCGGAAGCGGGGGGGCTTACAATGAGCAGTTCTTC.

The V call is TRBV6-6, the J call TRBJ2-3; no firm D call. Trimming pared 8 bases from V and 5 bases from J, leaving 17 bases between. Germline V CDR1 and CDR2: MNHNY, SVGAGI (reference sequence). This CDR3 spans 14 amino acids. The CDR3 sequence is CASGRDPSGDTQYF. The CDR3, as DNA: TGTGCCAGCGGTCGCGATCCGTCCGGAGATACGCAGTATTTT.

This clone appeared once. The rearrangement joins TRBV9 to TRBJ2-1; a weak D match, TRBD1 (5 bases). The CDR3 is 13 residues long. Trimming shortened V by 0 bases and J by 12 bases, and 13 bases separated the two germline ends. CDR1 and CDR2 from the germline V gene are SGDLS and YYNGEE. The CDR3 loop is CASSVDQGRWQFF. The CDR3 region has the DNA TGTGCCAGCAGCGTAGACCAGGGTAGATGGCAGTTCTTC.

The gene calls are TRBV7-9 and TRBJ1-2; TRBD1 might be the D (5 bases). The CDR3 extends over 12 amino acids. CDR1 and CDR2 (germline): SEHNR, FQNEAQ (reference sequence). With 11 bases removed from V and 2 bases from J, the gap between germline ends came to 12 bases. The CDR3 loop reads CAGNRGNYGYTF. The CDR3 DNA is TGTGCCGGTAACCGGGGGAACTATGGCTACACCTTC.

This chain joins TRBV10-3 and TRBJ2-2, with 9 nucleotides matching TRBD1. Trimming removed 4 bases from V and 5 bases from J; junction bases left unmatched: 8. The CDR3 runs to 16 residues. Germline CDR1 is ENHRY and CDR2 is SYGVKD. The DNA of the CDR3 is TGTGCCATCAGTGGGACAGGGGTACAAGAGACCGGGGAGCTGTTTTTT. Its protein is CAISGTGVQETGELFF.

The rearrangement links TRBV18 to TRBJ2-2, with D tentatively TRBD2 (7 bases). With 8 bases removed from V and 0 bases from J, the gap between germline ends came to 13 bases. Germline V gene data show CDR1 as KGHSH and CDR2 as LQKENI. This CDR3 region has 15 residues. The CDR3 nucleotides are TGTGCCAGCCCTCCGGGGGGCTCGAACACCGGGGAGCTGTTTTTT. Protein sequence: CASPPGGSNTGELFF.

The chain links TRBV7-3 to TRBJ1-5; D unclear. This CDR3 has 13 residues. The V end lost 5 bases, the J end lost 3 bases, and 8 bases lay between the germline ends. Per the germline V gene, CDR1 is SGHTA and CDR2 is FQGTGA. CDR3 DNA: TGTGCCAGCAGCCCAGGTAACAATCAGCCCCAGCATTTT. Translating it yields CASSPGNNQPQHF.

This clone appeared a few times. The chain carries TRBV7-9 and TRBJ1-4; 7 bases agree with TRBD1. V shed 6 bases and J 0 bases; nucleotides not matched to a gene: 4. CDR3 length: 15 residues. Per germline, CDR1 SEHNR and CDR2 FQNEAQ (reference sequence). CDR3 amino acids: CASSDTGATNEKLFF. DNA for the CDR3: TGTGCCAGCAGTGATACAGGGGCAACTAATGAAAAACTGTTTTTT.

This clone was observed a few times. The chain has TRBV30 and TRBJ2-7, with 9 bases fitting TRBD2. CDR3 length: 14 residues. The ends lost 2 bases at V and 4 bases at J; junction bases unmatched: 6. The germline V gene has CDR1 GTSNPN and CDR2 SVGIG (reference sequence). The CDR3 is CAWSTLRGGYEQYF. The CDR3 DNA follows: TGTGCCTGGAGTACCTTGCGGGGGGGGTACGAGCAGTACTTC.

The chain links TRBV5-1 to TRBJ2-1, with a tentative D call TRBD1 (6 bases). The CDR3 has 16 amino acids. V lost 4 bases, J lost 8 bases, and 22 bases lay in between. Germline assignment: CDR1 SGHRS and CDR2 YFSETQ. In DNA, the CDR3 is TGCGCCAGCAGCGCCGCGGACAGCCCGCATAGTGATGAGCAGTTCTTC. The encoded protein is CASSAADSPHSDEQFF. Full variable domain (rest looked up from reference TRBV5-1 and TRBJ2-1): KAGVTQTPRYLIKTRGQQVTLSCSPISGHRSVSWYQQTPGQGLQFLFEYFSETQRNKGNFPGRFSGRQFSNSRSEMNVSTLELGDSALYLCASSAADSPHSDEQFFGPGTRLTVL.

This clone showed up just once. V and J are TRBV7-9 and TRBJ2-7; 8 bases are a match to TRBD1. Germline V gene sequence: CDR1 SEHNR, CDR2 FQNEAQ (reference sequence). CDR3 length: 14 amino acids. Unmatched junction bases numbered 4, after V lost 1 base and J lost 5 bases. In DNA, the CDR3 is TGTGCCAGCAGCTTAGGGACAGGGTACCACGAGCAGTACTTC. Protein: CASSLGTGYHEQYF.

As concerns this clone: Compared with germline, one end of the junction differs, possibly owing to a read error. The chain couples TRBV7-9 to TRBJ1-2; 7 bases agree with TRBD1. The CDR3 spans 16 residues. Looked up from germline, CDR1 is SEHNR and CDR2 is FQNEAQ (reference sequence). This chain's CDR3 is CSSSHLGTVTNYGYTF. CDR3 sequence (DNA): TGTTCCAGCAGCCACCTAGGGACAGTTACTAACTATGGCTACACCTTC.

The chain combines TRBV7-9 with TRBJ1-2; no clear D gene. Trimming pared 2 bases from V and 6 bases from J, leaving 10 bases between. The CDR3 is made up of 13 amino acids. Germline CDR1 is SEHNR and CDR2 is FQNEAQ (reference sequence). CDR3 sequence (DNA): TGTGCCAGCAGCTTATTAGCCGATAATGGCTACACCTTC. This codes for CASSLLADNGYTF.

V and J are TRBV7-2 and TRBJ2-7, with 12 nucleotides matching TRBD2. The CDR3 contains 17 residues. The ends lost 0 bases at V and 7 bases at J; junction bases unmatched: 10. Germline CDR1 and CDR2: SGHTA and FQGNSA. The CDR3 here is CASSLAPPLAGGLEQYF. CDR3 coding DNA: TGTGCCAGCAGCTTAGCCCCCCCCCTAGCGGGGGGGCTGGAGCAGTACTTC.

This clone appeared a few times. This chain connects TRBV7-9 to TRBJ1-2; weak D call: TRBD1 (6 bases). V was shortened by 5 bases and J by 3 bases, with 16 bases between the two germline ends. This CDR3 region has 15 residues. Germline V gene sequence: CDR1 SEHNR, CDR2 FQNEAQ (reference sequence). CDR3 DNA sequence: TGTGCCAGCAGCGAACAGGGTTTTGGGGACTATGGCTACACCTTC. Translating it yields CASSEQGFGDYGYTF.

V usage is TRBV28 and J usage is TRBJ1-5, with 9 nucleotides matching TRBD1. Trimming took 0 bases from V and 7 from J; bases not matched to a gene: 7. CDR3 length equals 16 residues. Germline-derived CDR1 and CDR2 are MDHEN and SYDVKM. CDR3 residues: CASSLWTGGVGQPQHF. The CDR3 nucleotides read TGTGCCAGCAGTTTATGGACAGGGGGGGTCGGGCAGCCCCAGCATTTT.

The CDR3 loop is CASSFGTPTYEQYF. CDR3 bases: TGTGCCAGCAGCTTCGGGACACCTACCTACGAGCAGTACTTC. The chain employs TRBV7-9 and TRBJ2-7, with a tentative D call TRBD1 (6 bases). The germline CDR1 and CDR2 sequences are SEHNR and FQNEAQ (reference sequence). CDR3 length equals 14 residues. V was clipped by 3 bases and J by 2 bases, with 11 bases between them.

This clone was counted between two and nine times. The gene calls are TRBV18 and TRBJ1-1; D is possibly TRBD1 (5 bases). CDR3 length: 15 residues. Trimming removed 3 bases at V and 3 bases at J, with 14 bases between. The V gene's germline CDR1 is KGHSH and CDR2 LQKENI. CDR3 loop: CASSPRSGVDTEAFF. The CDR3 bases are TGTGCCAGCTCACCGCGCTCGGGGGTCGACACTGAAGCTTTCTTT.

The chain employs TRBV29-1 and TRBJ2-7; weak D call: TRBD1 (6 bases). V shed 7 bases and J shed 6 bases, with 16 bases lying between them. This CDR3 has 12 amino acids. The germline V gene has CDR1 SQVTM and CDR2 ANQGSEA. CDR3 region: CSAMDSFREQYF. DNA for the CDR3: TGCAGCGCGATGGACAGTTTTCGCGAGCAGTACTTC.

This clone has a single count. The rearrangement links TRBV6-5 to TRBJ1-6; tentatively, D is TRBD1 (5 bases). Trimming took 6 bases from V and 13 from J, leaving 19 bases between them. The CDR3 is 14 amino acids. Looked up from germline, CDR1 is MNHEY and CDR2 is SVGAGI. The CDR3 DNA reads as TGTGCCAGCAGACCCACCGGGGGGGGGTCGCCCCTCCACTTT. This translates into CASRPTGGGSPLHF.

The sample holds a few counts of this clone. The CDR3 here is CASSQKGGQGATGELFF. The CDR3 DNA follows: TGCGCCAGCAGCCAAAAGGGGGGACAGGGGGCCACCGGGGAGCTGTTTTTT. The chain uses TRBV4-3 and TRBJ2-2; 12 bases map to TRBD1. CDR1 is LGHNA, CDR2 YSLEER, per germline. The V gene end was trimmed by 2 bases and the J gene end by 4 bases; junction bases not matched to a gene: 5. The CDR3 consists of 17 residues.

V usage is TRBV2 and J usage is TRBJ2-3; TRBD2 agrees at 12 bases. V shed 4 bases, J shed 4 bases, and the junction held 3 bases outside the gene matches. Germline V gene sequence: CDR1 SNHLY, CDR2 FYNNEI. This CDR3 comprises 15 residues. The CDR3 loop is CASSGLAGGADTQYF. The CDR3 DNA is TGTGCCAGCAGTGGGCTAGCGGGGGGGGCAGATACGCAGTATTTT.

This clone occurred once. The J gene is TRBJ1-3, the V gene TRBV2; TRBD1 matches 11 bases. The CDR3 has 17 amino acids. Unmatched junction bases numbered 8, after V lost 5 bases and J lost 2 bases. CDR1 and CDR2 from the germline V gene are SNHLY and FYNNEI. This chain's CDR3 is CASSHGTGGSAGNTIYF. CDR3 coding DNA: TGTGCCAGCAGTCACGGGACAGGGGGGTCGGCTGGAAACACCATATATTTT.

The chain is built from TRBV9 and TRBJ2-3, with a weak D call TRBD1 (5 bases). Trimming shortened V by 0 bases and J by 5 bases, and 13 bases separated the two germline ends. This CDR3 has 15 amino acids. CDR1 and CDR2 (germline): SGDLS, YYNGEE. The CDR3 spells CASSVVGQGGDTQYF. CDR3 bases: TGTGCCAGCAGCGTAGTGGGGCAGGGCGGAGATACGCAGTATTTT.

The chain has TRBV5-1 and TRBJ2-3; weak D call: TRBD1 (5 bases). V was pared by 0 bases and J by 5 bases, with 10 bases between. The CDR3 loop spans 14 amino acids. Germline CDR1 SGHRS, CDR2 YFSETQ. The CDR3 here is CASSLEGRGDTQYF. The CDR3 bases are TGCGCCAGCAGCTTGGAGGGAAGGGGAGATACGCAGTATTTT. Combining the CDR3 with reference TRBV5-1 and TRBJ2-3 gives the whole variable domain KAGVTQTPRYLIKTRGQQVTLSCSPISGHRSVSWYQQTPGQGLQFLFEYFSETQRNKGNFPGRFSGRQFSNSRSEMNVSTLELGDSALYLCASSLEGRGDTQYFGPGTRLTVL.

The chain combines TRBV19 with TRBJ1-2, with D maybe TRBD1 (6 bases). Trimming stripped 6 bases from V and 3 bases from J, with 8 bases between. The CDR3 runs to 12 residues. Germline CDR1 is LNHDA and CDR2 is SQIVND (reference sequence). This chain's CDR3 is CASRGADYGYTF. The CDR3 nucleotides are TGTGCCAGTAGGGGGGCGGACTATGGCTACACCTTC.

The J gene is TRBJ2-5, the V gene TRBV28; D is uncertain. The germline V gene has CDR1 MDHEN and CDR2 SYDVKM. The V and J ends lost 7 bases and 5 bases respectively, with 14 bases between them. The CDR3 has 13 amino acids. The CDR3 coding sequence is TGTGCCAGCAAACGCTCAGGCGCGGAGACCCAGTACTTC. Its translation: CASKRSGAETQYF.

V usage is TRBV10-1 and J usage is TRBJ2-3; 9 positions match TRBD1. The junction had 7 bases not matched to a gene; V was cut back by 5 bases and J by 7 bases. From germline, CDR1 is WNHNN and CDR2 SYGVQD (reference sequence). The CDR3 has 14 amino acids. This CDR3 is CASSPGTGIHTQYF. The CDR3 DNA reads as TGCGCCAGCAGTCCCGGGACAGGGATCCATACGCAGTATTTT.

This chain links TRBV27 with TRBJ1-2; 7 nucleotides agree with TRBD1. This CDR3 is 13 amino acids long. V lost 5 bases and J lost 3; bases outside the gene matches: 3. Germline CDR1 reads MNHEY; CDR2 reads SMNVEV (reference sequence). DNA of the CDR3: TGTGCCAGCAGTCTCGGGACAGACTATGGCTACACCTTC. Translating it yields CASSLGTDYGYTF.

The rearrangement joins TRBV9 to TRBJ2-3; D may be TRBD2 (5 bases). Germline lookup yields CDR1 SGDLS and CDR2 YYNGEE. The CDR3 length is 19 residues. V was clipped by 5 bases and J by 0 bases, with 25 bases between them. DNA of the CDR3: TGTGCCAGCAGAAAAGAGGGTAGCGTACCTCACACTAGCACAGATACGCAGTATTTT. Translating gives CASRKEGSVPHTSTDTQYF.